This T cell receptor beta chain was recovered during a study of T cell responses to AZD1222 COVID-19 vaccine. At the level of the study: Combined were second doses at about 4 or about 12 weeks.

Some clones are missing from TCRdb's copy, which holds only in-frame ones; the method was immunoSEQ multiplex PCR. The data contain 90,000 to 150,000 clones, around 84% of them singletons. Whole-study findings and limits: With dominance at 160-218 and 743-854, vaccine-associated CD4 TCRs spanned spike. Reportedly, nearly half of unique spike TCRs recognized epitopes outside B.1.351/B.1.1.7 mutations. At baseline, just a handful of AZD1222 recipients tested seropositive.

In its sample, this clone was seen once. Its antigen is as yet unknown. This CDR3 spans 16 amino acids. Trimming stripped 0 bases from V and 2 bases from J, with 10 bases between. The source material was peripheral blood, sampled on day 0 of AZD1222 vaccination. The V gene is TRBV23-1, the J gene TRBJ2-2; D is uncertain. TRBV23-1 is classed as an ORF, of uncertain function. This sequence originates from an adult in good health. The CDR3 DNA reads TGCGCCAGCAGTCAATCATGGATATTCAACACCGGGGAGCTGTTTTTT. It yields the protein CASSQSWIFNTGELFF.